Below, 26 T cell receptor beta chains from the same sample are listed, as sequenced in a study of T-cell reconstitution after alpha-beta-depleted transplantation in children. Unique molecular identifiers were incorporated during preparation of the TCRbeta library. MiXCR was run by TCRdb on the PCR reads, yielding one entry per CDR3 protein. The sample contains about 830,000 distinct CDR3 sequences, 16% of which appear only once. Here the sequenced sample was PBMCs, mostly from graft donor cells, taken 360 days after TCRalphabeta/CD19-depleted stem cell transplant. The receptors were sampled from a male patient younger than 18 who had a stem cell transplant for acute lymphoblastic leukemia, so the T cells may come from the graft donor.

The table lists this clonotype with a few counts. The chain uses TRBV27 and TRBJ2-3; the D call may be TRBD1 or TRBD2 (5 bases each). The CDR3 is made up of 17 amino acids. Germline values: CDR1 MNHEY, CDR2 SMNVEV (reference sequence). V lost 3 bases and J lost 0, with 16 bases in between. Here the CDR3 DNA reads TGTGCCAGCAGTTTTCCAGCCGGGACGGCAAGCACAGATACGCAGTATTTT. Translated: CASSFPAGTASTDTQYF.

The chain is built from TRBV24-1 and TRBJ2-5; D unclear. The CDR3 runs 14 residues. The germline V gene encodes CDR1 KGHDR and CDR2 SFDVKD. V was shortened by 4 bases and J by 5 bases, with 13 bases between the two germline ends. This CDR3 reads CATSEASRGETQYF. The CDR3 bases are TGTGCCACCAGTGAGGCTTCACGAGGCGAGACCCAGTACTTC.

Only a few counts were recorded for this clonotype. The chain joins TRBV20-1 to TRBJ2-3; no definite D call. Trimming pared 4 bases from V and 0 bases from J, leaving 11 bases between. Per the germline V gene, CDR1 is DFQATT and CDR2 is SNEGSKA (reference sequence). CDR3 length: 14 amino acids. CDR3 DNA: TGCAGTGCTAAAAGGATTACTAGCACAGATACGCAGTATTTT. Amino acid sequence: CSAKRITSTDTQYF.

Here the CDR3 reads CASRVDRLETQYF. Written as DNA, the CDR3 is TGTGCCAGCAGAGTTGACAGGCTCGAGACCCAGTACTTC. The chain joins TRBV2 to TRBJ2-5; possibly TRBD1 for D (6 bases). V was shortened by 6 bases and J by 5 bases, with 13 bases between the two germline ends. Germline CDR1 reads SNHLY; CDR2 reads FYNNEI. This CDR3 has 13 residues.

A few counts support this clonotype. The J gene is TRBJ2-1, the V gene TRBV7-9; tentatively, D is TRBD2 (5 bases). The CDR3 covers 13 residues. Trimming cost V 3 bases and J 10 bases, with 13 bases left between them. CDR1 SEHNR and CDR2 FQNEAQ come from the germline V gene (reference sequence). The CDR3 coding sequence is TGTGCCAGCAGCTTGGAGGCGGGCGGGGAGCAGTTCTTC. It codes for CASSLEAGGEQFF.

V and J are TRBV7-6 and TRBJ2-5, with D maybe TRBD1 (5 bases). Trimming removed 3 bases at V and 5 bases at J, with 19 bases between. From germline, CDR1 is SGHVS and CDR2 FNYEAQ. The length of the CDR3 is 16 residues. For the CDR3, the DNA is TGTGCCAGCAGCTTGGCTCGGTGGGGCCTCGAGGAGACCCAGTACTTC. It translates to CASSLARWGLEETQYF.

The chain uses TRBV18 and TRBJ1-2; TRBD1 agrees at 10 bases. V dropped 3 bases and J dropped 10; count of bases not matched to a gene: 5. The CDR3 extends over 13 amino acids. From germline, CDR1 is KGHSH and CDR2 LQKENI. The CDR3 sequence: CASSPGTGDTYTF. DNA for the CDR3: TGTGCCAGCTCACCGGGGACAGGGGACACCTACACCTTC.

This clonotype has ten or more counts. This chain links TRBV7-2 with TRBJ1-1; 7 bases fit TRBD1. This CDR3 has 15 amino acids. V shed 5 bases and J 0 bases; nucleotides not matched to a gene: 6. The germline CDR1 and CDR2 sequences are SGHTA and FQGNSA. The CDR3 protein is CASSQGGQLNTEAFF. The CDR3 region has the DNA TGTGCCAGCAGCCAGGGGGGACAACTGAACACTGAAGCTTTCTTT.

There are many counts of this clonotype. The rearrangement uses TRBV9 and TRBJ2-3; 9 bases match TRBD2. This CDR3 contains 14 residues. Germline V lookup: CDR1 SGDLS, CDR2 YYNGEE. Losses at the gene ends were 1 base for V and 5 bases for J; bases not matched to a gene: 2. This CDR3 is CASSVLTSGDTQYF. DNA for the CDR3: TGTGCCAGCAGCGTACTGACTAGCGGAGATACGCAGTATTTT. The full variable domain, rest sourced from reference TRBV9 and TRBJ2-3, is DSGVTQTPKHLITATGQRVTLRCSPRSGDLSVYWYQQSLDQGLQFLIQYYNGEERAKGNILERFSAQQFPDLHSELNLSSLELGDSALYFCASSVLTSGDTQYFGPGTRLTVL.

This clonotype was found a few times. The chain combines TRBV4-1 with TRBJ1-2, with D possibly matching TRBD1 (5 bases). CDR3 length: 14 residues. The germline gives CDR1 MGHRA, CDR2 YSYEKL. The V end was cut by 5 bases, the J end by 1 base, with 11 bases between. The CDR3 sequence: CASSSGPNNYGYTF. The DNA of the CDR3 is TGCGCCAGCAGCTCGGGACCGAATAACTATGGCTACACCTTC.

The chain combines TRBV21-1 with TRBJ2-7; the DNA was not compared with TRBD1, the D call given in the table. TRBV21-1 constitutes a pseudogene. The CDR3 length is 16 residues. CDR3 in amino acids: CASSKTGTIKFYEQYF. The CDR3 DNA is TGTGCCAGCAGCAAAACCGGGACAATCAAGTTCTACGAGCAGTACTTC.

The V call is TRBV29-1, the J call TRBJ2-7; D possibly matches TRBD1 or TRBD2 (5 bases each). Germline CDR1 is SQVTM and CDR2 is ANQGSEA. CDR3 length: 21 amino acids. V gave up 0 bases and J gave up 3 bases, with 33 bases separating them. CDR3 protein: CSVEDVVVSSRVAGGYYEQYF. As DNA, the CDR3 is TGCAGCGTTGAAGACGTCGTGGTATCGAGCAGGGTGGCGGGTGGCTACTACGAGCAGTACTTC.

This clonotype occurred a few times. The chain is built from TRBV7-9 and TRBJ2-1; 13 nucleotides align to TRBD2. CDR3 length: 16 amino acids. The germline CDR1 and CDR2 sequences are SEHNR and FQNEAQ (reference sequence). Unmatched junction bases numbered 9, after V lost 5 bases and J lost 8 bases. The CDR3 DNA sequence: TGTGCCAGCAGCCTAAGGACTAGCGGGAGTGCCCATGAGCAGTTCTTC. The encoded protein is CASSLRTSGSAHEQFF.

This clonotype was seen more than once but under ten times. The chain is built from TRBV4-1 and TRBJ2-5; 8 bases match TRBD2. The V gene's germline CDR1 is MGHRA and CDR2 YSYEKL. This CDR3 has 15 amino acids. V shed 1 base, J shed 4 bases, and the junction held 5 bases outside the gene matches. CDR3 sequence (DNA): TGCGCCAGCAGCCAAGGGACTAGCTCTGGAGAGACCCAGTACTTC. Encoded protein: CASSQGTSSGETQYF.

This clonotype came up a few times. The CDR3: CASSWTSGEHYIQYF. Here the CDR3 DNA reads TGTGCCAGCAGTTGGACTAGCGGGGAGCATTACATTCAGTACTTC. The chain is built from TRBV12-3 or TRBV12-4 and TRBJ2-4; 12 nucleotides agree with TRBD2. V shed 4 bases, J shed 8 bases, and the junction held 6 bases outside the gene matches. This CDR3 contains 15 residues.

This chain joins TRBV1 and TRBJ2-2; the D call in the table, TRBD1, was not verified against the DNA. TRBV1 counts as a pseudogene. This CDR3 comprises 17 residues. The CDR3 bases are TGCACCAGCAGCCAAAGGTGTTCGGTCGGGGCCACCGGGGAGCTGTTTTTT. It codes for CTSSQRCSVGATGELFF.

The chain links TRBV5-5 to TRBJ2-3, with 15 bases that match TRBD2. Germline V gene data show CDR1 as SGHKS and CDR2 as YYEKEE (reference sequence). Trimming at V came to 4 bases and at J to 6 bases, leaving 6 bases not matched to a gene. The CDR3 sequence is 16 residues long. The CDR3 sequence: CASSKGLAGGQDTQYF. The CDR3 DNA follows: TGTGCCAGCAGCAAAGGACTAGCGGGAGGGCAGGATACGCAGTATTTT.

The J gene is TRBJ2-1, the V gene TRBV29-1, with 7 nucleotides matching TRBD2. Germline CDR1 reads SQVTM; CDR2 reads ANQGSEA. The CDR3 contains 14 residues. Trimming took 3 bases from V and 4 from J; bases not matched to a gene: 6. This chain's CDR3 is CSVDGRGPYNEQFF. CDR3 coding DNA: TGCAGCGTTGATGGGAGGGGCCCGTACAATGAGCAGTTCTTC.

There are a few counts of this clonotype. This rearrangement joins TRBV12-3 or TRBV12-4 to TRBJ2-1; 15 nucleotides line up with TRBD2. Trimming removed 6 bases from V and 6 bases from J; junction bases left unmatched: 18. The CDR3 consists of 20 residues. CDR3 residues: CASRRSGLAGGGDLFNEQFF. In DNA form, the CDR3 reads TGTGCCAGCAGGCGATCCGGACTAGCGGGAGGGGGCGATTTATTCAATGAGCAGTTCTTC.

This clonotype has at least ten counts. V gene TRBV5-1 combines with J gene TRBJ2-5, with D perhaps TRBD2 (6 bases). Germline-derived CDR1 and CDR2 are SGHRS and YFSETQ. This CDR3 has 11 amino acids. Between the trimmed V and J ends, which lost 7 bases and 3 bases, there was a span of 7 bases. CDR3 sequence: CASGGEETQYF. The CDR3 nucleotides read TGCGCCAGCGGAGGGGAAGAGACCCAGTACTTC. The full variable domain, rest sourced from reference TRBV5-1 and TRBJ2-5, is KAGVTQTPRYLIKTRGQQVTLSCSPISGHRSVSWYQQTPGQGLQFLFEYFSETQRNKGNFPGRFSGRQFSNSRSEMNVSTLELGDSALYLCASGGEETQYFGPGTRLLVL.

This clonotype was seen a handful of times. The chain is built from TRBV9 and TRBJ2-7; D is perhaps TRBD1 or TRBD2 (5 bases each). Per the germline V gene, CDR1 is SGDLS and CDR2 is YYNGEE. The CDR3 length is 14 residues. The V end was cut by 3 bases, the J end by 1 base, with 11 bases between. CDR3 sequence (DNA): TGTGCCAGCAGCGCCGGGACGCTATCCTACGAGCAGTACTTC. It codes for CASSAGTLSYEQYF.

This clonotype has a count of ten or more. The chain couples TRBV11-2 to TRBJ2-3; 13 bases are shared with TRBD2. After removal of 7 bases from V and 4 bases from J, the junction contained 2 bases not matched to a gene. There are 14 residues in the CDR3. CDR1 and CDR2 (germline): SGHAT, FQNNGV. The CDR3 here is CASNGLAGADTQYF. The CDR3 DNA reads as TGTGCCAGCAACGGACTAGCGGGAGCAGATACGCAGTATTTT.

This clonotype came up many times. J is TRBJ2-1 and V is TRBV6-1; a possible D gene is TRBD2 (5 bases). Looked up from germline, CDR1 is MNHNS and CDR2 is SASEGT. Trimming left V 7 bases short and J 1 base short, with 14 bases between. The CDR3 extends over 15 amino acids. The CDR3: CASTPVGKSYNEQFF. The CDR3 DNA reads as TGTGCCAGCACCCCCGTCGGGAAATCCTACAATGAGCAGTTCTTC.

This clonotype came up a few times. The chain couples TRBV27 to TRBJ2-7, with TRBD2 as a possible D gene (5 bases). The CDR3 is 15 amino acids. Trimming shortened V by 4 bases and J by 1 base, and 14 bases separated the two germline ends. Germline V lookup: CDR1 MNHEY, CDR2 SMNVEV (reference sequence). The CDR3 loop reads CASSSRVGVSYEQYF. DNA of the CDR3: TGTGCCAGCAGTTCCCGCGTCGGGGTATCCTACGAGCAGTACTTC.

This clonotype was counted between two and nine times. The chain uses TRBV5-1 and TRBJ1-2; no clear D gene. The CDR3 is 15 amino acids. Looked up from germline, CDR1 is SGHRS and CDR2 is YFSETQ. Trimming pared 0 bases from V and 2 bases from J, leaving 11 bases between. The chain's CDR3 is CASSLARQENYGYTF. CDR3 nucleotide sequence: TGCGCCAGCAGCTTGGCCAGGCAGGAGAACTATGGCTACACCTTC.

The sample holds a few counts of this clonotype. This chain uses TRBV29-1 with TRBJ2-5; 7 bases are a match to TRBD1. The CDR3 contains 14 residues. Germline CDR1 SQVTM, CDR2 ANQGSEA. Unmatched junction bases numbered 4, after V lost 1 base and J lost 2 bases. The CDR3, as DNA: TGCAGCGTTGAAGCCCTGGGACAGCAAGAGACCCAGTACTTC. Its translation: CSVEALGQQETQYF. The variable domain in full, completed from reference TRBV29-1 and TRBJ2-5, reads SAVISQKPSRDICQRGTSLTIQCQVDSQVTMMFWYRQQPGQSLTLIATANQGSEATYESGFVIDKFPISRPNLTFSTLTVSNMSPEDSSIYLCSVEALGQQETQYFGPGTRLLVL.